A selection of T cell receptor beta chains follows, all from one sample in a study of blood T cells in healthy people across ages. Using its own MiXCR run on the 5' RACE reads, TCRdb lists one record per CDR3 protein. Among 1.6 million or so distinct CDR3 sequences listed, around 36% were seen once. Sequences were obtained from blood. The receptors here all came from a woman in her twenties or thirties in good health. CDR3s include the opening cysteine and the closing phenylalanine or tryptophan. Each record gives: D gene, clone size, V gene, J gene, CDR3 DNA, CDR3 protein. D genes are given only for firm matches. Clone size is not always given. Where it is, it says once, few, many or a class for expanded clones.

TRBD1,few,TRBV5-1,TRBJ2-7,TGCGCCAGCAGCGCTTCCGGGACAGTAAACTACGAGCAGTACTTC,CASSASGTVNYEQYF
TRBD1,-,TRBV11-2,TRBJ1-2,TGTGCCAGCAGCATACAGGGGTTCCCCACCTTC,CASSIQGFPTF
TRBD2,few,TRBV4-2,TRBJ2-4,TGTGCCAGCAGCCACACGCACGGGGGGGAGCGAGCCAAAAACATTCAGTACTTC,CASSHTHGGERAKNIQYF
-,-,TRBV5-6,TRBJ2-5,TGTGCCAGCAGCCGACCTGGGTCAGGCCAAGAGACCCAGTACTTC,CASSRPGSGQETQYF
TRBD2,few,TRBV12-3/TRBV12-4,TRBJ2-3,TGTGCCAGCAGTCAGGGAGGGTCCATAAATACGCAGTATTTT,CASSQGGSINTQYF
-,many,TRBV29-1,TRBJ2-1,TGCAGCGTTGAAGAGGGGCAGTTCTTC,CSVEEGQFF
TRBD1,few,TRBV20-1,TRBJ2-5,TGCAGTGCTAGCGGGCAGGGGGCAGTGGTAGAAGAGACCCAGTACTTC,CSASGQGAVVEETQYF
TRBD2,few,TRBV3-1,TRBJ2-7,TGTGCCAGCAGCCAAGCGGGGTGGGGAAAGACTAGCGGGGCTAGCTCCTACGAGCAGTACTTC,CASSQAGWGKTSGASSYEQYF
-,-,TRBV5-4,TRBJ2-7,TGTGCCAGCAGCTTGGCAGTGACTTCAGACTACGAGCAGTACTTC,CASSLAVTSDYEQYF
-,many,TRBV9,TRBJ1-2,TGTGCCAGCAGCGTAGTTGACGGTACCTATGGCTACACCTTC,CASSVVDGTYGYTF
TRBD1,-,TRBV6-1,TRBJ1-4,TGTGCCAGCGGGGGGACAGGGCCATATTTCGTGACTAATGAAAAACTGTTTTTT,CASGGTGPYFVTNEKLFF
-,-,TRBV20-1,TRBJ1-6,TGCAGTGCTAAAAGCTCAGCAAATTCACCCCTCCACTTT,CSAKSSANSPLHF
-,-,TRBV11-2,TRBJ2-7,TGTGCCAGCAGCTATATGCCCGGGGGAGCCTACGAGCAGTACTTC,CASSYMPGGAYEQYF
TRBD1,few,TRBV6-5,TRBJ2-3,TGTGCCAGCAGTTATGGGACGGGACAGAGCACAGATACGCAGTATTTT,CASSYGTGQSTDTQYF
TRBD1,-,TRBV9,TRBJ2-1,TGTGCCAGCAACAGCGTGGGACAGGGAAGGAATGAGCAGTTCTTC,CASNSVGQGRNEQFF
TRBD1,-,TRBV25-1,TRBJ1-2,TGTGCCAGCAGTTGGGGGACAGGGTCTAACTATGGCTACACCTTC,CASSWGTGSNYGYTF
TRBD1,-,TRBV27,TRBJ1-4,TGTGCCAGCACATATCAAACTAGGGGGCGCGAAAAACTGTTTTTT,CASTYQTRGREKLFF
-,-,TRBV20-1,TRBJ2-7,TGCAGTGCTAGAGATTTCGCAGGCGGGCCCTACGAGCAGTACTTC,CSARDFAGGPYEQYF
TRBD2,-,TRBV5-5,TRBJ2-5,TGTGCCAGCAGCTTGTCACGGGGGGGCCGGTCGGGAGAGACCCAGTACTTC,CASSLSRGGRSGETQYF
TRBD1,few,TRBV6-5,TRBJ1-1,TGTGCCAGCAGCTTCGACAGGGCCGGCGGCACTGAAGCTTTCTTT,CASSFDRAGGTEAFF
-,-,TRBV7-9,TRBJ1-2,TGTGCCAGCAGCTTAATGGACAGCGTCTATGGCTACACCTTC,CASSLMDSVYGYTF
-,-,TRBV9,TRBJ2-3,TGTGCCGGCAGCGTAGGTCAAGGGTTAGGTGATACGCAGTATTTT,CAGSVGQGLGDTQYF
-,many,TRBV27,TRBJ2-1,TGTGCCAGCAGTGACGGCTACAATGAGCAGTTCTTC,CASSDGYNEQFF
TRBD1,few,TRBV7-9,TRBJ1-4,TGTGCCAGCAGCTTAAGGGGGCCGGGTGAAAAACTGTTTTTT,CASSLRGPGEKLFF